The 4 T cell receptor beta chains listed next were all sequenced from one sample in a study of blood T cells in healthy people across ages. Using a J-beta primer mix together with a sample-barcoded 5' primer, a second PCR was run for about 6 to 11 cycles. MiXCR was run by TCRdb on the 5' RACE reads, yielding one entry per CDR3 protein. Of about 1.4 million distinct CDR3 sequences in the sample, around 59% were seen once. What was sequenced was blood. All receptors come from a man aged 18 to 30 in good health.

There are a few counts of this clonotype. V usage is TRBV3-1 and J usage is TRBJ1-2; the D gene is possibly TRBD1 (5 bases). V was pared by 4 bases and J by 3 bases, with 18 bases between. This CDR3 spans 16 amino acids. CDR1 and CDR2 (germline): LGHDT, YNNKEL (reference sequence). In nucleotides, the CDR3 is TGTGCCAGCAGCCCCACTTACGGGGGGAGAGACTATGGCTACACCTTC. This gives the protein CASSPTYGGRDYGYTF.

The chain uses TRBV11-3 and TRBJ1-5; TRBD1 might be the D (5 bases). This CDR3 comprises 13 residues. The germline gives CDR1 SGHNT, CDR2 YENEEA. Trimming took 0 bases from V and 9 from J, leaving 9 bases between them. The CDR3 region has the DNA TGTGCCAGCAGCTTAGATCGCGACAGGCCCCAGCATTTT. Protein: CASSLDRDRPQHF. The full variable domain, its missing parts supplied by reference TRBV11-3 and TRBJ1-5, is EAGVVQSPRYKIIEKKQPVAFWCNPISGHNTLYWYLQNLGQGPELLIRYENEEAVDDSQLPKDRFSAERLKGVDSTLKIQPAELGDSAVYLCASSLDRDRPQHFGDGTRLSIL.

The V call is TRBV4-2, the J call TRBJ2-1; possible D gene TRBD1, 6 bases. In germline, CDR1 is LGHNA, CDR2 YNFKEQ. The CDR3 runs to 15 residues. Trimming took off 2 bases at V and 5 bases at J, with 13 bases between the two ends. The CDR3 sequence is CASSQLGAGDNEQFF. The CDR3 region has the DNA TGTGCCAGCAGCCAATTGGGGGCAGGAGACAATGAGCAGTTCTTC.

J is TRBJ2-3 and V is TRBV12-3 or TRBV12-4, with 7 bases lining up with TRBD2. Unmatched junction bases numbered 5, after V lost 6 bases and J lost 2 bases. This CDR3 has 14 amino acids. CDR3 residues: CASRPGTTTDTQYF. In nucleotides, the CDR3 is TGTGCCAGCAGACCCGGGACTACCACAGATACGCAGTATTTT.